This T cell receptor (beta chain) was retrieved from a study of blood T cells in healthy people across ages. A sample-barcoded 5' primer and a J-beta primer mix were used in a second PCR of roughly 7 to 11 cycles. One entry per CDR3 protein results from TCRdb running MiXCR on the 5' RACE reads. There are over 1,300,000 distinct CDR3 sequences in the sample; 55% to 75% occur only once, and over 5% lies in the top ten. Note on this clonotype: Its target is not known.

Study observations and caveats: Underestimates were what the diversity estimates from one million T cells were considered to be.

This TCR derives from a man aged 18 to 30 in good health. The sequencing sample was made of blood.

The CDR3 loop is CASSYNMGQEQGEQYF. The CDR3 region has the DNA TGTGCCAGCAGTTACAACATGGGACAGGAGCAAGGCGAGCAGTACTTC. The chain couples TRBV6-5 to TRBJ2-7; 8 bases fit TRBD1. The germline V gene encodes CDR1 MNHEY and CDR2 SVGAGI. This CDR3 is built from 16 residues. V gave up 2 bases and J gave up 6 bases; unmatched junction bases: 12.